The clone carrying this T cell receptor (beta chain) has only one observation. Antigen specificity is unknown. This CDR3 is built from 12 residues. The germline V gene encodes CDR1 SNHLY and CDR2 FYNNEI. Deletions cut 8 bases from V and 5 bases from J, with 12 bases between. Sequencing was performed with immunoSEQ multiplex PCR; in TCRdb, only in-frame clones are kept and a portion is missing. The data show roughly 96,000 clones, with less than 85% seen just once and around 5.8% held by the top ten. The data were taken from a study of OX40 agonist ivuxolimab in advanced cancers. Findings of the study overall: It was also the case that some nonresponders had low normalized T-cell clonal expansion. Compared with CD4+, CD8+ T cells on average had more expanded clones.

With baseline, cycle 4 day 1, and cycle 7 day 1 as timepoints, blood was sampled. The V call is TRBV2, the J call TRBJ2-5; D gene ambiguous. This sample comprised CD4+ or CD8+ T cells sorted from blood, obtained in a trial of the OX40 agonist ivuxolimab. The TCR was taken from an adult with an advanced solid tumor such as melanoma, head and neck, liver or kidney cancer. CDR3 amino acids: CASSSQGETQYF. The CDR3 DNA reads TGTGCCAGCTCGTCTCAAGGCGAGACCCAGTACTTC.